These 10 T cell receptor beta chains came from one sample sequenced in a study of T-cell reconstitution after alpha-beta-depleted transplantation in children. The library targeted TCRbeta and was prepared with unique molecular identifiers. Via MiXCR, TCRdb re-called the PCR reads, giving one row per CDR3 protein. The sample holds 350,000 to 450,000 distinct CDR3 sequences, about 14% seen once. The sample consisted of PBMCs, taken from the stem cell graft. The receptors were gathered from a human donor who donated a stem cell graft to a child with Fanconi anemia.

This clonotype was observed a few times. The rearrangement joins TRBV29-1 to TRBJ2-2, with unresolved D. V lost 5 bases, J lost 0 bases, and 7 bases lay in between. The CDR3 contains 13 residues. CDR1 is SQVTM, CDR2 ANQGSEA, per germline. The CDR3 here is CSVSHTNTGELFF. CDR3 nucleotide sequence: TGCAGCGTTTCTCATACGAACACCGGGGAGCTGTTTTTT.

This clonotype was observed a handful of times. The chain employs TRBV7-8 and TRBJ1-4; 10 bases line up with TRBD1. Germline CDR1 is SGHVS and CDR2 is FQNEAQ. The trim removed 5 bases at V and 8 bases at J, leaving 5 bases unmatched. CDR3 size: 14 residues. CDR3 DNA sequence: TGTGCCAGCAGCCGGGACAGGGGAGAAGAAAAACTGTTTTTT. It yields the protein CASSRDRGEEKLFF. Filled out from reference TRBV7-8 and TRBJ1-4, the complete variable domain reads GAGVSQSPRYKVAKRGQDVALRCDPISGHVSLFWYQQALGQGPEFLTYFQNEAQLDKSGLPSDRFFAERPEGSVSTLKIQRTQQEDSAVYLCASSRDRGEEKLFFGSGTQLSVL.

This clonotype was seen only a few times. This chain uses TRBV6-1 with TRBJ2-7; D may be TRBD2 (5 bases). Trimming pared 0 bases from V and 1 base from J, leaving 7 bases between. Germline loops: CDR1 MNHNS, CDR2 SASEGT. The CDR3 consists of 14 residues. The CDR3 is CASSEAGGSYEQYV. CDR3 sequence (DNA): TGTGCCAGCAGTGAAGCCGGCGGGTCCTACGAGCAGTACGTC.

The rearrangement uses TRBV29-1 and TRBJ1-1; D ambiguous. CDR1 and CDR2 (germline): SQVTM, ANQGSEA. The CDR3 loop spans 13 amino acids. Trimming took 5 bases from V and 0 from J, leaving 10 bases between them. CDR3 DNA sequence: TGCAGCGTTCGGGAGACCTTGAACACTGAAGCTTTCTTT. Translation: CSVRETLNTEAFF.

Many counts were recorded for this clonotype. The chain combines TRBV4-3 with TRBJ1-3, with D maybe TRBD1 (5 bases). Germline V gene sequence: CDR1 LGHNA, CDR2 YSLEER. V dropped 6 bases and J dropped 0 bases, with 15 bases sitting between them. CDR3 length equals 16 residues. Written as DNA, the CDR3 is TGCGCCAGCAGTCCAGGGCCGGAGGACTCTGGAAACACCATATATTTT. Protein sequence: CASSPGPEDSGNTIYF.

This clonotype has a count of ten or more. This chain links TRBV12-3 or TRBV12-4 with TRBJ2-3; D possibly corresponds to TRBD2 (7 bases). The V and J ends lost 8 bases and 1 base respectively, with 16 bases between them. The CDR3 runs 15 residues. The CDR3 spells CASARKGGGTDTQYF. CDR3 DNA: TGTGCCAGCGCCAGAAAGGGGGGGGGCACAGATACGCAGTATTTT.

This clonotype was detected ten times or more. The chain is built from TRBV7-8 and TRBJ2-1, with 8 bases matching TRBD1. In germline, CDR1 is SGHVS, CDR2 FQNEAQ. V shed 5 bases and J 4 bases; nucleotides not matched to a gene: 4. The CDR3 has 14 amino acids. DNA of the CDR3: TGTGCCAGCAGCCGGGGGACAGGTTACAATGAGCAGTTCTTC. Translating gives CASSRGTGYNEQFF. The full variable domain, completed using reference TRBV7-8 and TRBJ2-1, is GAGVSQSPRYKVAKRGQDVALRCDPISGHVSLFWYQQALGQGPEFLTYFQNEAQLDKSGLPSDRFFAERPEGSVSTLKIQRTQQEDSAVYLCASSRGTGYNEQFFGPGTRLTVL.

The rearrangement links TRBV16 to TRBJ2-4; D call uncertain. V was clipped by 6 bases and J by 0 bases, with 12 bases between them. Germline V gene lookup returns CDR1 KGHSY and CDR2 FQNENV. The CDR3 totals 15 residues. CDR3 sequence: CASSSTEVAKNIQYF. CDR3 nucleotide sequence: TGTGCCAGCAGTTCCACAGAGGTAGCCAAAAACATTCAGTACTTC.

This sequence joins TRBV5-1 and TRBJ2-2; D possibly corresponds to TRBD1 (6 bases). Germline CDR1 SGHRS, CDR2 YFSETQ. Trimming took off 4 bases at V and 6 bases at J, with 13 bases between the two ends. CDR3 length: 14 amino acids. CDR3 DNA: TGCGCCAGCAGCAGCCAGACAGGTCCCGGGGAGCTGTTTTTT. The encoded protein is CASSSQTGPGELFF.

This clonotype was counted many times. The chain couples TRBV20-1 to TRBJ1-5; possibly TRBD1 for D (6 bases). V lost 4 bases to trimming and J lost 1 base, with 20 bases between them. CDR1 is DFQATT and CDR2 is SNEGSKA in the germline V gene (reference sequence). There are 17 residues in the CDR3. The CDR3 sequence is CSAKLGGRMQSNQPQHF. CDR3 DNA: TGCAGTGCTAAGCTAGGGGGGAGGATGCAGAGCAATCAGCCCCAGCATTTT.